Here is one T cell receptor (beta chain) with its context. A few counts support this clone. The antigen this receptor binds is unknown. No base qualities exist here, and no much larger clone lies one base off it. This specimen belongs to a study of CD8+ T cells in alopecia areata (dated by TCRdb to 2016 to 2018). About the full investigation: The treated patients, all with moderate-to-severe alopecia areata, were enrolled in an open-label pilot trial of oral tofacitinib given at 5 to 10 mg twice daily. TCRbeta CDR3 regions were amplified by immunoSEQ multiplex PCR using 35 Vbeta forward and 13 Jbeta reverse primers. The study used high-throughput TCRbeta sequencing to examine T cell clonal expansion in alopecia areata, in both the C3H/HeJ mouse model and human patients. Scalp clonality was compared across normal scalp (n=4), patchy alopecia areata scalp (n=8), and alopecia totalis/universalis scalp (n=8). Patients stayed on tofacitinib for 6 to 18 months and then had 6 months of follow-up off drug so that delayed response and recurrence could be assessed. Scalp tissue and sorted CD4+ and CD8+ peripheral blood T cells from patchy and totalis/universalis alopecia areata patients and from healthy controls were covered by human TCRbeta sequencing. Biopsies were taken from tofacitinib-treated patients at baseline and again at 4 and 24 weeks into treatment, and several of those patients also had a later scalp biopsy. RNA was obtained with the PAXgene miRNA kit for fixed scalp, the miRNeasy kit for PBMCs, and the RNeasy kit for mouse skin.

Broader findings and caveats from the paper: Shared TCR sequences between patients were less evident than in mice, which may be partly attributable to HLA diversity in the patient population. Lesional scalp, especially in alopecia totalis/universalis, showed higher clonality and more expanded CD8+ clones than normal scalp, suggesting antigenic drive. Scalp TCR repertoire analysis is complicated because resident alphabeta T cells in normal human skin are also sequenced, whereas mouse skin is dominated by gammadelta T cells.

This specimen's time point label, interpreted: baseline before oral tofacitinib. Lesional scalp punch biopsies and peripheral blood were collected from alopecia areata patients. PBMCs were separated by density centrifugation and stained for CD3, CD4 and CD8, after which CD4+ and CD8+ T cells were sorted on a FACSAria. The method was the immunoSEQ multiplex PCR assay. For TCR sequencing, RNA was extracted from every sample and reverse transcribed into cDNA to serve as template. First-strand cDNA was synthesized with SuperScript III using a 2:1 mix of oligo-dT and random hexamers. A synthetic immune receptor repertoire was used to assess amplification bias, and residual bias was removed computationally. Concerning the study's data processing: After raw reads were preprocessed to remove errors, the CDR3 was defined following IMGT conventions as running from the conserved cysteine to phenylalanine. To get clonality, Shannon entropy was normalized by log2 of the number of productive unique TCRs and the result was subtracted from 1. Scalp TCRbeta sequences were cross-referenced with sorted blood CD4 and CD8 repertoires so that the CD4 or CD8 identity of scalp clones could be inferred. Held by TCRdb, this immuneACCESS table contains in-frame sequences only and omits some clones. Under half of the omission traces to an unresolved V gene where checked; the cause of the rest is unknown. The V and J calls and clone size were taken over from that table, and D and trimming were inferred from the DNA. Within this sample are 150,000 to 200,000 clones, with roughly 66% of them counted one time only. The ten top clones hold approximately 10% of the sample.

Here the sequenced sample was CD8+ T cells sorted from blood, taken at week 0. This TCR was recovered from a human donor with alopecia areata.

The sequenced DNA is TGCGCCAGCAGCTTGGGCCCAGGGTATGGCTACGAGCAGTACTTC. Its product reads: CASSLGPGYGYEQYF. The chain was built from TRBV5-1 and TRBJ2-7; D gene: possibly TRBD1, on 5 matching bases. Counted from cysteine to phenylalanine, this CDR3 has 15 amino acids. Only the CDR3 DNA is retained, 45 bases long and in frame from the first base. CDR1 and CDR2 are read off the germline V gene as SGHRS and YFSETQ. Deletion took 0 bases off V and 3 bases off J, with a span of 13 bases between the germline ends.